This T cell receptor beta chain stems from a study of shared clonotypes between healthy human individuals. Notes on this clone: Its specificity is not known.

Naive CD8 cells, CD45RO-negative and positively selected for CCR7, excluded terminally differentiated effector memory CD45RA+ cells. Trimming cost V 2 bases and J 5 bases, with 10 bases left between them. The V gene's germline CDR1 is MGHDK and CDR2 SYGVNS. The CDR3 loop spans 13 amino acids. Study results and caveats: Researchers sampled only blood; tissue repertoires likely differ.

The run depth of the assay was deep. Measured with immunoSEQ multiplex PCR; TCRdb has only the in-frame clones, and not every one. In the table there are around 600,000 clones, nearly 98% of which are singletons. The sample taken for sequencing was naive CD8+ T cells sorted from blood. This chain uses TRBV25-1 with TRBJ2-7; the D is unclear. The clonotype originates from a man aged 25 to 45 in good health. This chain's CDR3 is CASSELGTHEQYF. As DNA, the CDR3 is TGTGCCAGCAGTGAACTGGGAACCCACGAGCAGTACTTC.